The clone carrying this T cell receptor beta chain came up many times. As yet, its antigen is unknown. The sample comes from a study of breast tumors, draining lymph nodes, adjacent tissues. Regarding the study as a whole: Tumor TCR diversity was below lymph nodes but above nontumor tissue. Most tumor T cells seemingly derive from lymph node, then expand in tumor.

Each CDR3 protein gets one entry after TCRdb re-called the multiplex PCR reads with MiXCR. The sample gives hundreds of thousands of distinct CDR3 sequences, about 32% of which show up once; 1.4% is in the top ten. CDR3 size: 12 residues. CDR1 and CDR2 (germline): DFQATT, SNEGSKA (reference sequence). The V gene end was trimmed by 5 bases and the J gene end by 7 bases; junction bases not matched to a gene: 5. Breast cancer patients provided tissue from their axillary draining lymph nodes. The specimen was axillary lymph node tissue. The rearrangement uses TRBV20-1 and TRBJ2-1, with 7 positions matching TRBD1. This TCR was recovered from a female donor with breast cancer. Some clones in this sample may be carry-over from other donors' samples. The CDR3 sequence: CSAVTGVNEQFF. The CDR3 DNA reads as TGCAGTGCTGTCACAGGGGTTAATGAGCAGTTCTTC.